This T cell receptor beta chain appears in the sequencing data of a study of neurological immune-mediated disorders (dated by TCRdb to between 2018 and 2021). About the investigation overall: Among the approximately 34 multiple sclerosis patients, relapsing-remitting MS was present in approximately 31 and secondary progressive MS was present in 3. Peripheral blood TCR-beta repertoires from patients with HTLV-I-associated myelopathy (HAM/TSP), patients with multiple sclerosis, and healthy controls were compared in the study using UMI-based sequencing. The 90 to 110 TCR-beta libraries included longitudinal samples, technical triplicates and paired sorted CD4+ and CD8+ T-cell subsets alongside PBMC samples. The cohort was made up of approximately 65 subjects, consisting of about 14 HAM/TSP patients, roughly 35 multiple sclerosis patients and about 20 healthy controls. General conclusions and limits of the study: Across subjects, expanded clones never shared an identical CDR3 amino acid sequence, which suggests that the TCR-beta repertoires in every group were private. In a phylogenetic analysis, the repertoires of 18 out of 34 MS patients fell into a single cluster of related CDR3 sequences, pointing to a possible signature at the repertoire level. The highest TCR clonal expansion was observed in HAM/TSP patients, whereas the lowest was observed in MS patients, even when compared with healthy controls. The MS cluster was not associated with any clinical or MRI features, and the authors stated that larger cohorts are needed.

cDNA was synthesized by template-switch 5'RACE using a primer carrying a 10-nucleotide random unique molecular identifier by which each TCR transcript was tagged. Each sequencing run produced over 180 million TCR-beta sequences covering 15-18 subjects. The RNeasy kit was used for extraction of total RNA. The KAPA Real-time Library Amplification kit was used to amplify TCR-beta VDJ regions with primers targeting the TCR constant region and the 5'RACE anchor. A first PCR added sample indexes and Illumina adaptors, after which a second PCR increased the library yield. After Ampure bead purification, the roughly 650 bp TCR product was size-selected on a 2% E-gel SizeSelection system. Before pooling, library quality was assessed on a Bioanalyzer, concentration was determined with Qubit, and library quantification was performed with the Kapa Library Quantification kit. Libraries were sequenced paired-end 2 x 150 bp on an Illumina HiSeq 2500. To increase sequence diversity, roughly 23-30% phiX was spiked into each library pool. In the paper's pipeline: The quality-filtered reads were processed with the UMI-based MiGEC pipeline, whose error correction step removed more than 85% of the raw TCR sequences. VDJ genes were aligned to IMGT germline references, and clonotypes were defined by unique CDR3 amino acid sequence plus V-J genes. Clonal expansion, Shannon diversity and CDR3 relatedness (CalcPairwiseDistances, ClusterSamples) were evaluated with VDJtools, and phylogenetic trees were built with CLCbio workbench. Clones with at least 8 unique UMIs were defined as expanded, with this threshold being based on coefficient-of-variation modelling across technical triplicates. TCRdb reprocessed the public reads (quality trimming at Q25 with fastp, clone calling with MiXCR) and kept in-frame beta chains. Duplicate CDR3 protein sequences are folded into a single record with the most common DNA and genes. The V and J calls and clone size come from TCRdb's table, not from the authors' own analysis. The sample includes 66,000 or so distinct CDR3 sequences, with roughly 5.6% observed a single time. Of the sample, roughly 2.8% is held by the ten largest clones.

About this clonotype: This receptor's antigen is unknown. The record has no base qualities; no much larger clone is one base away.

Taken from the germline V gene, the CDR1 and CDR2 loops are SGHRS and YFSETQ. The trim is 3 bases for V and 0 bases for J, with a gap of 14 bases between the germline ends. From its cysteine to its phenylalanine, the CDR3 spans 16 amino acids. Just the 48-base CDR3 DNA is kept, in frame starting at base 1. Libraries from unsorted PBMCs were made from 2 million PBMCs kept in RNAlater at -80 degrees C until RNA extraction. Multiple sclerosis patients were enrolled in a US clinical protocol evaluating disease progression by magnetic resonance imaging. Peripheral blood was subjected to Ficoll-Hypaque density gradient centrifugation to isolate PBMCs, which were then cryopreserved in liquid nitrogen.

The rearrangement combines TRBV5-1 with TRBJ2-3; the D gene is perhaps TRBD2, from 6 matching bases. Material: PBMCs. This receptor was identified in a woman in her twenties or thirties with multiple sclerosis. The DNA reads TGCGCCAGCAGCTCCCCCTCGGGGGTCAGCACAGATACGCAGTATTTT. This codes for CASSSPSGVSTDTQYF.